Ten or more counts support the clone carrying this T cell receptor (beta chain). It was through 5'RACE template switching that TCR cDNA was made, with a universal primer site and UMIs added. TCRdb itself ran the 5' RACE reads through MiXCR, one entry per CDR3 protein. Here the sample spans 200,000 to 300,000 distinct CDR3 sequences, 10% to 15% being singletons. This sample is drawn from a study of T cells after yellow fever vaccination. Germline V gene data show CDR1 as SQVTM and CDR2 as ANQGSEA. V was pared by 6 bases and J by 7 bases, with 4 bases of the junction left unmatched. This CDR3 contains 11 residues.

The clonotype comes from a man aged 25-45 years who received the YFV17D yellow fever vaccine. The rearrangement joins TRBV29-1 to TRBJ2-7, with 9 bases that match TRBD2. Specimen: CD4+ T cells sorted from PBMCs, collected 45 days after the yellow fever booster vaccination. CDR3 nucleotides: TGCAGCGTCGGTAGCGGGAGTGAGCAGTACTTC. Amino acid sequence: CSVGSGSEQYF.